These 11 T cell receptor beta chains were sequenced from one sample in a study of OX40 agonist ivuxolimab in advanced cancers. Assay used: immunoSEQ multiplex PCR; TCRdb lists only in-frame clones, some missing. The table includes 15,000 to 20,000 clones, roughly four fifths detected once. The input for sequencing was CD4+ or CD8+ T cells sorted from blood, taken in a trial of the OX40 agonist ivuxolimab. These receptors all stem from an adult with an advanced solid tumor such as melanoma, head and neck, liver or kidney cancer.

The V and J genes are TRBV5-6 and TRBJ2-7, with D possibly TRBD1 on 7 matching bases. This CDR3 spans 16 amino acids. V dropped 5 bases and J dropped 2 bases, with 20 bases sitting between them. Germline-derived CDR1 and CDR2 are SGHDT and YYEEEE. The CDR3 loop is CASRSGPRRGAYEQYF. The CDR3 nucleotides read TGTGCCAGCAGATCAGGCCCCCGCAGGGGGGCCTACGAGCAGTACTTC.

Only a few counts were recorded for this clone. The chain links TRBV6-5 to TRBJ2-7; 11 bases line up with TRBD1. Germline loops: CDR1 MNHEY, CDR2 SVGAGI. The CDR3 has 14 amino acids. V gave up 5 bases and J gave up 3 bases; unmatched junction bases: 3. Here the CDR3 DNA reads TGTGCCAGCAGTCCGGGACAGGGGGGCTACGAGCAGTACTTC. Amino acid sequence: CASSPGQGGYEQYF.

This chain uses TRBV19 with TRBJ1-5; unclear D gene. V lost 6 bases, J lost 4 bases, and 10 bases lay in between. The CDR3 loop spans 13 amino acids. Germline V gene sequence: CDR1 LNHDA, CDR2 SQIVND (reference sequence). The CDR3, as DNA: TGTGCCAGTAGCATAACGGATAATCAGCCCCAGCATTTT. Its protein product is CASSITDNQPQHF. Complete variable domain (other parts from reference TRBV19 and TRBJ1-5): DGGITQSPKYLFRKEGQNVTLSCEQNLNHDAMYWYRQDPGQGLRLIYYSQIVNDFQKGDIAEGYSVSREKKESFPLTVTSAQKNPTAFYLCASSITDNQPQHFGDGTRLSIL.

The genes are TRBV5-1 and TRBJ2-5; D remains ambiguous. CDR1 is SGHRS, CDR2 YFSETQ, per germline. Trimming took 1 base from V and 5 from J, leaving 9 bases between them. This CDR3 contains 13 residues. CDR3 residues: CASSLLFGETQYF. CDR3 sequence (DNA): TGCGCCAGCAGCTTGCTCTTCGGGGAGACCCAGTACTTC.

This clone occurred a few times. The J gene is TRBJ1-5, the V gene TRBV28; D possibly corresponds to TRBD1 (5 bases). This CDR3 has 15 amino acids. V was trimmed by 5 bases and J by 6 bases, leaving 17 bases between them. Looked up from germline, CDR1 is MDHEN and CDR2 is SYDVKM. CDR3 in DNA: TGTGCCAGCAGTAGAACAGTGAACGGGGGTCAGCCCCAGCATTTT. It is translated as CASSRTVNGGQPQHF.

This clone was seen just once. The gene calls are TRBV5-6 and TRBJ2-5; 7 positions agree with TRBD2. CDR1 is SGHDT, CDR2 YYEEEE, per germline. Trimming cost V 0 bases and J 5 bases; bases outside gene matches: 1. This CDR3 spans 13 amino acids. In DNA form, the CDR3 reads TGTGCCAGCAGCTTGGGGGGAGGGGAGACCCAGTACTTC. It encodes CASSLGGGETQYF.

This clone was seen a single time. This chain joins TRBV5-1 and TRBJ1-6; 7 bases fit TRBD1. V trimming: 4 bases; J trimming: 3 bases; junction bases outside the gene matches: 4. CDR3 size: 15 residues. Looked up from germline, CDR1 is SGHRS and CDR2 is YFSETQ. The CDR3 protein is CASSLGQNYNSPLHF. CDR3 coding DNA: TGCGCCAGCAGCCTGGGACAGAACTATAATTCACCCCTCCACTTT.

The chain carries TRBV5-4 and TRBJ2-5, with TRBD1 matching over 8 bases. V trimming: 4 bases; J trimming: 5 bases; junction bases outside the gene matches: 16. The CDR3 length is 17 residues. Germline V gives CDR1 SGHNT, CDR2 YYREEE (reference sequence). CDR3 region: CASSPPTTRTGRETQYF. CDR3 nucleotide sequence: TGTGCCAGCAGCCCCCCCACAACTCGGACAGGGCGGGAGACCCAGTACTTC.

This chain joins TRBV7-6 and TRBJ2-7, with TRBD2 matching over 8 bases. The CDR3 contains 14 residues. Trimming at V came to 5 bases and at J to 2 bases, leaving 5 bases not matched to a gene. In germline, CDR1 is SGHVS, CDR2 FNYEAQ. DNA of the CDR3: TGTGCCAGCAGCCGTAGCGGGGCAGCCTACGAGCAGTACTTC. The encoded protein is CASSRSGAAYEQYF.

The rearrangement joins TRBV19 to TRBJ1-1; D possibly corresponds to TRBD1 (5 bases). The CDR3 has 15 amino acids. Germline CDR1 reads LNHDA; CDR2 reads SQIVND (reference sequence). Trimming took off 1 base at V and 0 bases at J, with 9 bases between the two ends. The DNA for the CDR3 is TGTGCCAGTAGTATAGGGACAAGCTTGAACACTGAAGCTTTCTTT. Translating it yields CASSIGTSLNTEAFF.

The chain uses TRBV28 and TRBJ2-1; TRBD1 matches 7 bases. The CDR3 totals 13 residues. V dropped 1 base and J dropped 6; count of bases not matched to a gene: 0. Germline V CDR1 and CDR2: MDHEN, SYDVKM. CDR3 bases: TGTGCCAGCAGTTTATCAGGGGGCAATGAGCAGTTCTTC. Translating it yields CASSLSGGNEQFF.